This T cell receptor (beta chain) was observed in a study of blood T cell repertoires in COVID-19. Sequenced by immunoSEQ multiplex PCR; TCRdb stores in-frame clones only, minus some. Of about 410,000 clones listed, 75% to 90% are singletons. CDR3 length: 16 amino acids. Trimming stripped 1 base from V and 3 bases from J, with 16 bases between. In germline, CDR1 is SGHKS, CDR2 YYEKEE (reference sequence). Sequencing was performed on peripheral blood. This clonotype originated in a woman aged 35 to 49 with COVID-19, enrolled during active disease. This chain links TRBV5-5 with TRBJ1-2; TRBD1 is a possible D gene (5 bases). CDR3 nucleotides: TGTGCCAGCAGCTTGCGGGCGGGGACGGTTGACTATGGCTACACCTTC. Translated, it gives CASSLRAGTVDYGYTF.